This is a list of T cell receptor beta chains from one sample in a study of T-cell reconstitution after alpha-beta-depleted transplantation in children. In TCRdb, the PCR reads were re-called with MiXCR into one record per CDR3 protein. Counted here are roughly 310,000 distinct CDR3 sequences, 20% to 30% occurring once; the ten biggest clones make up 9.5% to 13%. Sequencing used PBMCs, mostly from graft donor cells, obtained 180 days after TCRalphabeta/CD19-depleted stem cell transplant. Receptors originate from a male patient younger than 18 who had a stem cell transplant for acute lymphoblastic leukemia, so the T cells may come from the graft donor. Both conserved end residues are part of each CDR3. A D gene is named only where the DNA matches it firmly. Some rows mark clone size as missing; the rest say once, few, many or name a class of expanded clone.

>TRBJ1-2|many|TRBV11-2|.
CASSSDYGGRGGYTF
TGTGCCAGCAGCTCAGACTACGGAGGGCGCGGCGGCTACACCTTC
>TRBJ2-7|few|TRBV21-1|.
CASSKEGGKENEQYF
TGTGCCAGCAGCAAAGAGGGGGGAAAAGAAAACGAGCAGTACTTC
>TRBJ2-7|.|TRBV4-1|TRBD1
CASSLGRGLEQYF
TGCGCCAGCAGCCTAGGCAGGGGGCTCGAGCAGTACTTC
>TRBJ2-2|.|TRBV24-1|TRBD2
CATSDSWTSGNTGELFF
TGTGCCACCAGTGATTCCTGGACTAGCGGAAACACCGGGGAGCTGTTTTTT
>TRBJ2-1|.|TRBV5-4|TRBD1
CASRGGQGTSYNEQFF
TGTGCCAGCAGGGGGGGACAGGGAACCTCCTACAATGAGCAGTTCTTC
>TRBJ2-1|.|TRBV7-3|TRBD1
CASSPVGTGTYNEQFF
TGTGCCAGCAGCCCTGTTGGGACAGGGACTTACAATGAGCAGTTCTTC
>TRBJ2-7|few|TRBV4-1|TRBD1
CASIRSCIRQGGYEQYF
TGCGCCAGCATCCGCTCTTGTATAAGACAGGGGGGCTACGAGCAGTACTTC
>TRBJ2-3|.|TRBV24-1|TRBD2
CATSDLFAGGTDTQYF
TGTGCCACCAGTGATTTGTTTGCGGGAGGGACAGATACGCAGTATTTT
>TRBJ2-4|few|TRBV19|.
CASRVVGRGRGDKNIQYF
TGTGCCAGTAGGGTTGTTGGGAGGGGCAGGGGAGACAAAAACATTCAGTACTTC
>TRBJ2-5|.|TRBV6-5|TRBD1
CASSLDRGQRETQYF
TGTGCCAGCAGTCTCGACAGGGGGCAACGAGAGACCCAGTACTTC
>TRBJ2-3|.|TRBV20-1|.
CSARFLGDGGSWGTDTQYF
TGCAGTGCTCGATTTTTGGGGGACGGAGGGAGTTGGGGAACAGATACGCAGTATTTT
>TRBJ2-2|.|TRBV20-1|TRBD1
CSARPADRPLLNTGELFF
TGCAGTGCTAGACCCGCGGACAGGCCTCTTTTGAACACCGGGGAGCTGTTTTTT
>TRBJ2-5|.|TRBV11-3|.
CASSLESGIQETQYF
TGTGCCAGCAGCTTAGAATCAGGGATCCAAGAGACCCAGTACTTC
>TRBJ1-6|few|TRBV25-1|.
CASSLTWDNSPLHF
TGTGCCAGCAGTCTGACGTGGGACAATTCACCCCTCCACTTT
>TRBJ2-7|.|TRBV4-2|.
CASSQDWTASYEQYF
TGTGCCAGCAGCCAGGACTGGACAGCCTCCTACGAGCAGTACTTC
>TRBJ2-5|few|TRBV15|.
CATSRGMVKGTQYF
TGTGCCACCAGCAGAGGGATGGTAAAAGGGACCCAGTACTTC
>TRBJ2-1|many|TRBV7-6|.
CASSSPWGQSYNEQFF
TGTGCCAGCAGTTCTCCCTGGGGGCAATCCTACAATGAGCAGTTCTTC
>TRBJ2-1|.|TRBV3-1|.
CASSRDIPYNEQFF
TGTGCCAGCAGCCGGGACATCCCCTACAATGAGCAGTTCTTC
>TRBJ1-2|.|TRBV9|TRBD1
CASSVAQTGRGYTF
TGTGCCAGCAGCGTAGCCCAGACAGGGCGAGGCTACACCTTC
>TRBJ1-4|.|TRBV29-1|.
CSAAGGLDEKLFF
TGCAGCGCTGCGGGGGGGCTCGATGAAAAACTGTTTTTT
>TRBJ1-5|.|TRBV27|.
CASSLGRGHQPQHF
TGTGCCAGCAGTCTGGGAAGGGGTCATCAGCCCCAGCATTTT
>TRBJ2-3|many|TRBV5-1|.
CASSRIGPPQTQYF
TGCGCCAGCAGCCGCATAGGCCCTCCCCAGACGCAGTATTTT
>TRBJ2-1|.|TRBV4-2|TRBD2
CASSQDWASGSDEQFF
TGTGCCAGCAGCCAAGATTGGGCTAGCGGGAGCGACGAGCAGTTCTTC
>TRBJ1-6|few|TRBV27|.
CASGYSTNSPLHF
TGTGCCAGCGGTTACAGTACTAATTCACCCCTCCACTTT
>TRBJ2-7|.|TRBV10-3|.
CAISESWRTVVYEQYF
TGTGCCATCAGTGAGTCCTGGAGGACAGTCGTATACGAGCAGTACTTC